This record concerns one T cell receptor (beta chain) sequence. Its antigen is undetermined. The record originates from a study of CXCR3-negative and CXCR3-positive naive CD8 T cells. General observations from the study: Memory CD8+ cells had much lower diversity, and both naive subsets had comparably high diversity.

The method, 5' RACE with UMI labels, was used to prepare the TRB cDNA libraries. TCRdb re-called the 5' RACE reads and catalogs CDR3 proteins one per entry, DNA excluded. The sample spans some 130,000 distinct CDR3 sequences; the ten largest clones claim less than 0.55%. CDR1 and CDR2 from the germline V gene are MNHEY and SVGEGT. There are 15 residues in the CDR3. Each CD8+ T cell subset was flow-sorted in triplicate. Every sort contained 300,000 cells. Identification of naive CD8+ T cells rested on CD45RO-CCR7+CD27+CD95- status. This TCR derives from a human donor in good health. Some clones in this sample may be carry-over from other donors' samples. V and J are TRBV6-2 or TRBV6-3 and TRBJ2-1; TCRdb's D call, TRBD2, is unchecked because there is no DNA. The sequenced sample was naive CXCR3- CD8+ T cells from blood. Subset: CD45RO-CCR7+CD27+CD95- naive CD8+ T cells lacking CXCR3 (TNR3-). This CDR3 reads CASRPGLAGANEQFF.